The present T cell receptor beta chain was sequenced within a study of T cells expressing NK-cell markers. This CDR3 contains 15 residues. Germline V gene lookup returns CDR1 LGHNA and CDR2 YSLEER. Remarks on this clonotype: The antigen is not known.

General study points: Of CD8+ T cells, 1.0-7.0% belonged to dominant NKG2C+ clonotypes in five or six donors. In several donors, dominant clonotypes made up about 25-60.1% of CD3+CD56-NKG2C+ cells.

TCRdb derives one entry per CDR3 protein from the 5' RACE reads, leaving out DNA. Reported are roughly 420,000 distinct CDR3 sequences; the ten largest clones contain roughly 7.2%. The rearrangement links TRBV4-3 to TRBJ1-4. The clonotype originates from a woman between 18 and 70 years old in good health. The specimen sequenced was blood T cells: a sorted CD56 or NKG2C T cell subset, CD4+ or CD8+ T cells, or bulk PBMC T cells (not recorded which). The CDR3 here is CASSQYRGPGGELFF.